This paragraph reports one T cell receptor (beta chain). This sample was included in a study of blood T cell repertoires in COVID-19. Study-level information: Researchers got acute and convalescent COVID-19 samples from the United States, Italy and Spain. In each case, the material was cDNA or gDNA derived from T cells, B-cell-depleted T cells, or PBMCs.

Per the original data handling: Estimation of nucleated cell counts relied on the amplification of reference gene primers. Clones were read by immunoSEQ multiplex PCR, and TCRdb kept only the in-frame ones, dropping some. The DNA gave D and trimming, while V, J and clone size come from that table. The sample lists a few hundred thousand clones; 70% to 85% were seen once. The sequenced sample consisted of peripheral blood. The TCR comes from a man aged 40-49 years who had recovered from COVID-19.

The CDR3 bases are TGTGCCAGCAGTAATGGGGGGACGAACTATGGCTACACCTTC. This sequence encodes CASSNGGTNYGYTF. V is TRBV6-6 and J is TRBJ1-2, with D perhaps TRBD1 (5 bases). This CDR3 is 14 amino acids long. The germline CDR1 and CDR2 sequences are MNHNY and SVGAGI (reference sequence). V lost 5 bases to trimming and J lost 2 bases, with 12 bases between them.